This TCR beta chain was profiled in a study of blood T cell repertoires in COVID-19. In the study overall: PBMCs, B-cell-depleted T cells, or T cells provided the cDNA or gDNA that made up the material.

Per the authors' pipeline: From reference gene primer amplification, estimates of nucleated cell counts were derived. TCRdb's copy holds only in-frame clones and misses some; the assay was immunoSEQ multiplex PCR. V, J and clone size were drawn from that table, and D and trimming were deduced from the DNA. The sample yields roughly 100,000 clones, 85% to 90% seen once. This CDR3 is built from 13 residues. V lost 5 bases and J 0 bases, leaving 7 bases between the germline ends. Germline CDR1 and CDR2: MNHEY and SMNVEV (reference sequence). The specimen was peripheral blood. The J gene is TRBJ1-2, the V gene TRBV27; no clear D. The TCR originated in a human donor in a cohort sampled during active COVID-19. In DNA, the CDR3 is TGTGCCAGCAGTGCGAGGGCTAACTATGGCTACACCTTC. Encoded protein: CASSARANYGYTF.